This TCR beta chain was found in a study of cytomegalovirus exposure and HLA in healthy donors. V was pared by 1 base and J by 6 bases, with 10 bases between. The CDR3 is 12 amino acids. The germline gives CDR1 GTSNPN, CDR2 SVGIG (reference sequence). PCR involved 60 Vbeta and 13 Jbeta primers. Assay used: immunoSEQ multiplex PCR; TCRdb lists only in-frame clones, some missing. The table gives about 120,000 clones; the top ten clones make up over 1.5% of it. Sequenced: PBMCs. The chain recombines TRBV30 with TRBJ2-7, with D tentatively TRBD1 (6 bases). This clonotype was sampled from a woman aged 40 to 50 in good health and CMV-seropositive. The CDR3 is CAWSDTGPEQYF. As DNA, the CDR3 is TGTGCCTGGAGTGACACAGGGCCCGAGCAGTACTTC.